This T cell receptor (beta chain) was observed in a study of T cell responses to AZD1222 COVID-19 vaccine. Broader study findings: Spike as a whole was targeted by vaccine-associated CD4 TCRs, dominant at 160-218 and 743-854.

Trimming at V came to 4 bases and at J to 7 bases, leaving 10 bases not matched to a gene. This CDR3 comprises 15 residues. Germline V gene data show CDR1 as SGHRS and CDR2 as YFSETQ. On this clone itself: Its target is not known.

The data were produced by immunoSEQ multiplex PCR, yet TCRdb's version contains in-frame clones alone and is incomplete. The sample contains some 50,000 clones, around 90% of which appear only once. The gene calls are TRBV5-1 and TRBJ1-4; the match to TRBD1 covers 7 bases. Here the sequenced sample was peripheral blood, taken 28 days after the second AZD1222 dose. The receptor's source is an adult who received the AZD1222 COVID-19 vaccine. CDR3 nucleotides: TGCGCCAGCAGCCGTGAGGGGGCGAGTTTTGAAAAACTGTTTTTT. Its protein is CASSREGASFEKLFF.